Below are 20 T cell receptor beta chains sequenced from a single sample in a study of cytomegalovirus exposure and HLA in healthy donors (dated by TCRdb to 2016 to 2017). The method was the immunoSEQ multiplex PCR assay. For the multiplex PCR, a mixture combining 60 forward primers for TCR Vbeta segments and 13 reverse primers for TCR Jbeta segments was used. Imported from immuneACCESS, the table was reduced by TCRdb to in-frame sequences with V and J called. These copies leave out some clones; in studies compared against another copy, an unresolved V gene accounts for under half, and the cause of the remainder is not known. This sample gives approximately 170,000 clones in total; 62% of them show up just once. The ten biggest clones cover 2.5% to 3.5% of the sample. Sequenced: PBMCs. The receptors originated from a middle-aged man in good health and CMV-seronegative.

The chain uses TRBV5-5 and TRBJ1-4; 7 bases line up with TRBD1. Germline loops: CDR1 SGHKS, CDR2 YYEKEE (reference sequence). V shed 0 bases and J 7 bases; nucleotides not matched to a gene: 6. The CDR3 sequence is 15 residues long. The CDR3 sequence: CASSLATGAGEKLFF. DNA of the CDR3: TGTGCCAGCAGCTTGGCTACAGGGGCTGGTGAAAAACTGTTTTTT.

The V and J genes are TRBV6-1 and TRBJ2-1; 12 bases match TRBD2. Germline V gene data show CDR1 as MNHNS and CDR2 as SASEGT. The CDR3 is 18 residues long. The trim removed 2 bases at V and 6 bases at J, leaving 11 bases unmatched. The CDR3 sequence is CASSEPLAGGPAGNEQFF. The CDR3 DNA is TGTGCCAGCAGTGAACCCCTAGCGGGAGGGCCGGCTGGCAATGAGCAGTTCTTC.

This clone is a singleton in its sample. This chain joins TRBV4-3 and TRBJ2-1, with 7 bases matching TRBD2. This CDR3 spans 19 amino acids. CDR1 LGHNA and CDR2 YSLEER come from the germline V gene. The V and J ends lost 0 bases and 1 base, in that order; junction bases with no gene match: 12. CDR3 sequence: CASSQDKERDRESYNEQFF. CDR3 sequence (DNA): TGCGCCAGCAGCCAAGATAAGGAGCGGGACCGAGAATCCTACAATGAGCAGTTCTTC.

The J gene is TRBJ2-3, the V gene TRBV11-2; D might be TRBD2 (5 bases). Trimming took off 1 base at V and 4 bases at J, with 12 bases between the two ends. This CDR3 spans 15 amino acids. The germline gives CDR1 SGHAT, CDR2 FQNNGV. The CDR3 nucleotides read TGTGCCAGCAGCTTAGTTGTGGGAGTGGCAGATACGCAGTATTTT. Amino acids: CASSLVVGVADTQYF.

CDR3 sequence reads: CASSLGRNRNRDTQYF. CDR3 sequence (DNA): TGTGCCAGCAGCTTGGGCAGAAACAGAAATCGGGATACGCAGTATTTT. The rearrangement uses TRBV5-8 and TRBJ2-3; D unresolved. The CDR3 covers 16 residues. Germline assignment: CDR1 SGHTS and CDR2 YDEGEE. Between the trimmed V and J ends, which lost 0 bases and 6 bases, there was a span of 17 bases. Filled out from reference TRBV5-8 and TRBJ2-3, the complete variable domain reads EAGVTQSPTHLIKTRGQQATLRCSPISGHTSVYWYQQALGLGLQFLLWYDEGEERNRGNFPPRFSGRQFPNYSSELNVNALELEDSALYLCASSLGRNRNRDTQYFGPGTRLTVL.

The chain recombines TRBV28 with TRBJ1-2; D is possibly TRBD1 (5 bases). The CDR3 has 14 amino acids. Trimming pared 6 bases from V and 4 bases from J, leaving 15 bases between. CDR1 and CDR2 from the germline V gene are MDHEN and SYDVKM. In DNA form, the CDR3 reads TGTGCCAGCAGGGATGCGGGGGACGTCTATGGCTACACCTTC. Translation: CASRDAGDVYGYTF.

The V call is TRBV19, the J call TRBJ1-3; perhaps TRBD1 as D (5 bases). This CDR3 contains 15 residues. V gave up 5 bases and J gave up 4 bases, with 15 bases separating them. CDR1 and CDR2 from the germline V gene are LNHDA and SQIVND (reference sequence). This CDR3 reads CASSSREGFGNTIYF. DNA of the CDR3: TGTGCCAGTAGTTCCCGGGAGGGGTTCGGAAACACCATATATTTT.

This clone came up a few times. V gene TRBV5-1 combines with J gene TRBJ2-1; 10 positions agree with TRBD2. V trimming: 0 bases; J trimming: 0 bases; junction bases outside the gene matches: 12. Germline CDR1 is SGHRS and CDR2 is YFSETQ. The CDR3 runs 20 residues. CDR3 amino acids: CASSLVSFSGGPSSYNEQFF. CDR3 in DNA: TGCGCCAGCAGCTTGGTTTCATTTAGCGGGGGGCCGAGCTCCTACAATGAGCAGTTCTTC.

The gene calls are TRBV5-4 and TRBJ2-7, with 9 bases fitting TRBD2. The CDR3 sequence is 16 residues long. V gave up 3 bases and J gave up 4 bases; unmatched junction bases: 11. The V gene's germline CDR1 is SGHNT and CDR2 YYREEE (reference sequence). The CDR3 DNA reads as TGTGCCAGCAGCTACTACGCGGGAGGGGGGTTGTACGAGCAGTACTTC. It is translated as CASSYYAGGGLYEQYF. Drawing the rest from reference TRBV5-4 and TRBJ2-7, the complete variable domain is ETGVTQSPTHLIKTRGQQVTLRCSSQSGHNTVSWYQQALGQGPQFIFQYYREEENGRGNFPPRFSGLQFPNYSSELNVNALELDDSALYLCASSYYAGGGLYEQYFGPGTRLTVT.

This clone appeared a single time. The chain has TRBV15 and TRBJ2-7; the match to TRBD1 covers 8 bases. CDR1 and CDR2 from the germline V gene are LNHNV and YYDKDF (reference sequence). The junction had 1 base not matched to a gene; V was cut back by 0 bases and J by 3 bases. The CDR3 totals 14 residues. The CDR3 spells CATSREGQGYEQYF. CDR3 coding DNA: TGTGCCACCAGCAGAGAAGGACAGGGCTACGAGCAGTACTTC. The full variable domain, completed using reference TRBV15 and TRBJ2-7, is DAMVIQNPRYQVTQFGKPVTLSCSQTLNHNVMYWYQQKSSQAPKLLFHYYDKDFNNEADTPDNFQSRRPNTSFCFLDIRSPGLGDTAMYLCATSREGQGYEQYFGPGTRLTVT.

DNA for the CDR3: TGTGCCAGCAACCCAAGGGAGAGCAGAGGTTCACCCCTCCACTTT. This translates into CASNPRESRGSPLHF. The gene calls are TRBV6-1 and TRBJ1-6; the D is unclear. The germline V gene has CDR1 MNHNS and CDR2 SASEGT. Deletions cut 7 bases from V and 9 bases from J, with 19 bases between. This CDR3 comprises 15 residues.

This sequence joins TRBV19 and TRBJ2-2; 8 bases align to TRBD1. The V gene's germline CDR1 is LNHDA and CDR2 SQIVND (reference sequence). V lost 7 bases to trimming and J lost 3 bases; unmatched junction nucleotides: 4. The CDR3 totals 14 residues. As DNA, the CDR3 is TGTGCCAGTACCCTGACAGGGGACACCGGGGAGCTGTTTTTT. This encodes CASTLTGDTGELFF. The complete variable domain, with remaining parts taken from reference TRBV19 and TRBJ2-2, reads DGGITQSPKYLFRKEGQNVTLSCEQNLNHDAMYWYRQDPGQGLRLIYYSQIVNDFQKGDIAEGYSVSREKKESFPLTVTSAQKNPTAFYLCASTLTGDTGELFFGEGSRLTVL.

This clone was detected only a few times. This chain uses TRBV9 with TRBJ1-5; TRBD1 matches at 8 bases. The junction had 6 bases not matched to a gene; V was cut back by 3 bases and J by 7 bases. Germline V gene lookup returns CDR1 SGDLS and CDR2 YYNGEE. The CDR3 contains 14 residues. The CDR3 region is CASSAGTGGQPQHF. The CDR3 nucleotides are TGTGCCAGCAGCGCTGGGACAGGAGGGCAGCCCCAGCATTTT.

The rearrangement uses TRBV5-8 and TRBJ1-2; 9 nucleotides line up with TRBD1. Germline-derived CDR1 and CDR2 are SGHTS and YDEGEE. The CDR3 is made up of 16 amino acids. The V and J ends lost 5 bases and 7 bases, in that order; junction bases with no gene match: 15. In DNA, the CDR3 is TGTGCCAGCAGTTCAGGGACAGGGAGAAGAATCGGTGGCTACACCTTC. It translates to CASSSGTGRRIGGYTF.

This clone was seen a few times. The V call is TRBV4-1, the J call TRBJ1-2, with D possibly being TRBD1 (5 bases). The CDR3 consists of 15 residues. Germline CDR1 MGHRA, CDR2 YSYEKL. The V gene lost 5 bases and the J gene lost 7 bases, with 20 bases spanning the gap. The DNA of the CDR3 is TGCGCCAGCAGCAACTGGGTGGGACTCAGCAGTGGCTACACCTTC. Translated, it gives CASSNWVGLSSGYTF.

In its sample, this clone was seen once. The V and J genes are TRBV27 and TRBJ2-2, with D possibly being TRBD2 (5 bases). CDR1 is MNHEY and CDR2 is SMNVEV in the germline V gene (reference sequence). There are 15 residues in the CDR3. V dropped 2 bases and J dropped 4 bases, with 11 bases sitting between them. CDR3 loop: CASSLTGSGTGELFF. CDR3 DNA sequence: TGTGCCAGCAGTTTAACGGGATCGGGCACCGGGGAGCTGTTTTTT.

The CDR3 spells CASKGSGGGTEQFF. CDR3 in DNA: TGTGCCAGCAAGGGTAGCGGGGGTGGTACTGAGCAGTTCTTC. The gene calls are TRBV2 and TRBJ2-1; 9 nucleotides line up with TRBD2. Germline CDR1 is SNHLY and CDR2 is FYNNEI. The CDR3 loop spans 14 amino acids. With 7 bases clipped from V and 9 bases from J, the junction kept 10 bases outside the gene matches.

The chain joins TRBV2 to TRBJ1-3, with 7 bases fitting TRBD1. The CDR3 length is 16 residues. Per the germline V gene, CDR1 is SNHLY and CDR2 is FYNNEI. V trimming: 7 bases; J trimming: 0 bases; junction bases outside the gene matches: 9. The CDR3 DNA sequence: TGTGCCAGCACAACAGGGGAGAGGATCTCTGGAAACACCATATATTTT. Translation gives CASTTGERISGNTIYF. Drawing the rest from reference TRBV2 and TRBJ1-3, the complete variable domain is EPEVTQTPSHQVTQMGQEVILRCVPISNHLYFYWYRQILGQKVEFLVSFYNNEISEKSEIFDDQFSVERPDGSNFTLKIRSTKLEDSAMYFCASTTGERISGNTIYFGEGSWLTVV.

As concerns this clone: This sample also contains other DNA sequences that code for the same CDR3. This chain uses TRBV7-2 with TRBJ2-5; D ambiguous. Trimming removed 4 bases from V and 1 base from J, with 4 bases in between. CDR3 length: 12 amino acids. Germline CDR1 and CDR2: SGHTA and FQGNSA. CDR3 region: CASSSSQETQYF. The DNA of the CDR3 is TGTGCCAGCAGCTCCAGCCAAGAGACCCAGTACTTC.

V is TRBV28 and J is TRBJ2-7, with D maybe TRBD2 (5 bases). The CDR3 spans 12 residues. Germline lookup yields CDR1 MDHEN and CDR2 SYDVKM. Trimming cost V 6 bases and J 3 bases, with 9 bases left between them. The DNA for the CDR3 is TGTGCCAGCAGCCGGACTCGCTACGAGCAGTACTTC. Amino acids: CASSRTRYEQYF.